This T cell receptor (beta chain) was captured in a study of T cell responses to AZD1222 COVID-19 vaccine. The V gene's germline CDR1 is LNHDA and CDR2 SQIVND (reference sequence). V was cut by 6 bases and J by 2 bases, with 15 bases left in between. The CDR3 has 15 amino acids. Data came from immunoSEQ multiplex PCR; TCRdb stores just in-frame clones and leaves some out. The data hold approximately 50,000 clones, with around 88% observed a single time. Findings and caveats of the study: Recipients of two AZD1222 doses showed rising Spike-specific TCR breadth and depth. Repertoire samples came only from after the peak T cell response. Seropositive at baseline were only a handful of AZD1222 recipients. Donors were mostly white British, more females; clonal diversity possibly underestimated.

About this clone itself: No antigen is known for it.

The sample was peripheral blood, taken 28 days after the second AZD1222 dose. This TCR came from an adult who received the AZD1222 COVID-19 vaccine. The chain uses TRBV19 and TRBJ2-3, with D maybe TRBD2 (5 bases). The CDR3 DNA is TGTGCCAGTAGCAAGCGGTATTCACCCACAGATACGCAGTATTTT. This translates into CASSKRYSPTDTQYF.